This TCR beta chain was captured by sequencing in a study of blood T cell repertoires in COVID-19. Study-level background: Material from acute and convalescent COVID-19 was sourced from the United States, Italy and Spain. PBMCs, B-cell-depleted T cells, or T cells were the source of the cDNA or gDNA that made up the material.

Original handling: Amplification of reference gene primers was used by the study to estimate nucleated cell counts. Repertoires were generated with immunoSEQ multiplex PCR, while TCRdb's copy carries only in-frame clones and drops some. V and J calls and clone size follow that table, whereas D and trimming were derived from the DNA. The sample carries 150,000 or so clones, approximately 85% recorded once. Enrollment of patients from Seattle took place during active infection, with longitudinal follow-up. The TCR originated in an older woman with COVID-19, enrolled during active disease. The material sequenced was peripheral blood.

The CDR3 region is CASSTGQGPNNEQFF. CDR3 DNA: TGTGCCAGCAGCACCGGACAGGGGCCCAACAATGAGCAGTTCTTC. This chain connects TRBV7-9 to TRBJ2-1; 9 nucleotides align to TRBD1. Per germline, CDR1 SEHNR and CDR2 FQNEAQ (reference sequence). The V gene end was trimmed by 5 bases and the J gene end by 5 bases; junction bases not matched to a gene: 7. This CDR3 has 15 residues.